The rows below give T cell receptor beta chains drawn from one sample of a study of blood T cell repertoires in COVID-19. Assay: immunoSEQ multiplex PCR; the TCRdb copy retains only in-frame clones and omits some. The repertoire holds under 450,000 clones, with about 90% as singletons. The sequencing sample was made of PBMCs or T cells enriched from blood (not recorded which). The receptors were sampled from a woman in her 30s who had recovered from COVID-19. Each CDR3 is given with its conserved first and last residue.

J: TRBJ1-2
length: 11
V: TRBV10-2
CDR3: CASSSGYGYTF

J: TRBJ1-1
length: 17
V: TRBV19
CDR3: CASSIVVRASVGTEAFF

J: TRBJ2-7
length: 14
V: TRBV7-9
CDR3: CASSRQGSTYEQYF

J: TRBJ2-7
length: 15
V: TRBV19
CDR3: CASSIASGPSYEQYF

J: TRBJ2-1
length: 15
V: TRBV6-1
CDR3: CASSEALSVRNEQFF

J: TRBJ1-5
length: 14
V: TRBV5-6
CDR3: CASSFGGELQPQHF

J: TRBJ2-7
length: 14
V: TRBV6-5
CDR3: CASSWTGSNYEQYF

J: TRBJ1-6
length: 14
V: TRBV27
CDR3: CASSRGQGGSPLHF

J: TRBJ2-1
length: 15
V: TRBV3-1/TRBV3-2
CDR3: CASSQMAGGSNEQFF

J: TRBJ1-5
length: 13
V: TRBV6-4
CDR3: CASSAEVEQPQHF

J: TRBJ1-6
length: 15
V: TRBV3-1/TRBV3-2
CDR3: CASSQGVAGTSPLHF

J: TRBJ1-4
length: 15
V: TRBV11-3
CDR3: CASSQGGGAGEKLFF

J: TRBJ2-5
length: 15
V: TRBV5-4
CDR3: CASSLARSQAGTQYF

J: TRBJ1-2
length: 12
V: TRBV19
CDR3: CASKGGANGYTF

J: TRBJ1-1
length: 16
V: TRBV5-4
CDR3: CASSLARQGMIGEAFF

J: TRBJ1-5
length: 16
V: TRBV18
CDR3: CASSPGLPNSNQPQHF

J: TRBJ2-1
length: 12
V: TRBV12-3/TRBV12-4
CDR3: CASRLAGNEQFF

J: TRBJ1-2
length: 13
V: TRBV18
CDR3: CASSPRQGYGYTF

J: TRBJ1-4
length: 15
V: TRBV15
CDR3: CATSKITGAMKELFF

J: TRBJ1-4
length: 12
V: TRBV2
CDR3: CASAGLGEKLFF

J: TRBJ1-3
length: 17
V: TRBV5-5
CDR3: CASSVDRGLSSGNTIYF

J: TRBJ1-5
length: 15
V: TRBV3-1/TRBV3-2
CDR3: CASSQGAGVGQPQHF

J: TRBJ2-1
length: 17
V: TRBV11-2
CDR3: CASKSGRGFSSYNEQFF

J: TRBJ2-1
length: 16
V: TRBV7-2
CDR3: CASSLVGLAGGGEQFF

J: TRBJ1-1
length: 14
V: TRBV27
CDR3: CASSTQGASSEAFF

J: TRBJ2-7
length: 18
V: TRBV7-2
CDR3: CASSPAPPTQVPPDEQYF

J: TRBJ1-4
length: 16
V: TRBV5-1
CDR3: CASRSGTGATNEKLFF

J: TRBJ1-1
length: 14
V: TRBV2
CDR3: CASSGTGVNTEAFF

J: TRBJ2-3
length: 17
V: TRBV3-1/TRBV3-2
CDR3: CASSQVLAGGGRDTQYF

J: TRBJ1-2
length: 12
V: TRBV29-1
CDR3: CSVVGGVDGYTF

J: TRBJ1-2
length: 13
V: TRBV5-4
CDR3: CASSLQGDNGYTF

J: TRBJ1-5
length: 12
V: TRBV27
CDR3: CASSSLQGQQHF

J: TRBJ2-7
length: 16
V: TRBV6-2/TRBV6-3
CDR3: CASSRRTEQYSYEQYF

J: TRBJ2-1
length: 15
V: TRBV5-6
CDR3: CASSPGLAAYNEQFF

J: TRBJ1-5
length: 14
V: TRBV19
CDR3: CASSMGQGTEPQHF

J: TRBJ2-7
length: 15
V: TRBV5-1
CDR3: CASSFTSGSSYEQYF

J: TRBJ2-7
length: 15
V: TRBV3-1/TRBV3-2
CDR3: CASSHHGTAGREQYF

J: TRBJ2-1
length: 16
V: TRBV2
CDR3: CASIRTGPSSYNEQFF

J: TRBJ1-1
length: 14
V: TRBV6-5
CDR3: CASSPLDRNTEAFF

J: TRBJ1-2
length: 14
V: TRBV18
CDR3: CASSQGQGNYGYTF

J: TRBJ2-2
length: 16
V: TRBV7-6
CDR3: CASSLEGEPRYGELFF

J: TRBJ1-2
length: 16
V: TRBV5-6
CDR3: CASSLVQQGLGYGYTF

J: TRBJ1-3
length: 13
V: TRBV27
CDR3: CASSSWPGNTIYF

J: TRBJ2-1
length: 17
V: TRBV4-1
CDR3: CASSQDPSGSSYNEQFF

J: TRBJ1-1
length: 13
V: TRBV10-3
CDR3: CASGRQLNTEAFF

J: TRBJ1-2
length: 12
V: TRBV7-9
CDR3: CASSFGGDGYTF

J: TRBJ2-1
length: 15
V: TRBV19
CDR3: CASSKLADSYNEQFF

J: TRBJ1-2
length: 14
V: TRBV5-4
CDR3: CASSSGQGSSGYTF

J: TRBJ1-1
length: 13
V: TRBV2
CDR3: CANTQGYTAEAFF

J: TRBJ1-5
length: 16
V: TRBV5-5
CDR3: CASSLGPGSFNQPQHF

J: TRBJ2-1
length: 17
V: TRBV2
CDR3: CASSDGLLANSYNEQFF

J: TRBJ2-7
length: 14
V: TRBV11-1
CDR3: CASSLGTGIYEQYF

J: TRBJ2-7
length: 14
V: TRBV3-1/TRBV3-2
CDR3: CASSPGGGGYEQYF

J: TRBJ1-5
length: 19
V: TRBV6-2/TRBV6-3
CDR3: CASSYAGTGGLWIRNPQHF

J: TRBJ2-3
length: 14
V: TRBV6-5
CDR3: CASSSPLGADTQYF

J: TRBJ2-7
length: 16
V: TRBV4-1
CDR3: CASSQPGQRLTYEQYF

J: TRBJ1-1
length: 17
V: TRBV19
CDR3: CASSIDLDRSSNTEAFF